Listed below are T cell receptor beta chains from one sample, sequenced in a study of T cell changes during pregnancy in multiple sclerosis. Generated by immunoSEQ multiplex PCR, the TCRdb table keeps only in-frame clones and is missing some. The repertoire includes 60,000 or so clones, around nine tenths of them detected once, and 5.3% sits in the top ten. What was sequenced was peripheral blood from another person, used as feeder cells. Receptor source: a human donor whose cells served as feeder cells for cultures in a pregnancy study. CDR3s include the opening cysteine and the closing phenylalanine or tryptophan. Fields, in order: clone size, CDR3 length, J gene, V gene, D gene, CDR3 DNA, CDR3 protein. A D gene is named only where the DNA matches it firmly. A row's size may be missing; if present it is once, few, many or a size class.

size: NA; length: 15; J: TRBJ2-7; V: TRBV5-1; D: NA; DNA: TGCGCCAGCAGCTTGGGCGGGGTGAGCTCCTACGAGCAGTACTTC; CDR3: CASSLGGVSSYEQYF
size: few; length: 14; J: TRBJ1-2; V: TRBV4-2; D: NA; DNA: TGTGCCAGCAGCCAAGATGGGACGGTCTATGGCTACACCTTC; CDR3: CASSQDGTVYGYTF
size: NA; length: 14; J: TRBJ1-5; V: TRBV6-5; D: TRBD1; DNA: TGTGCCAGCAGTTCGGACAGGGGTGGCCAGCCCCAGCATTTT; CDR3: CASSSDRGGQPQHF
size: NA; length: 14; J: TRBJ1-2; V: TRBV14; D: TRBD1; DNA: TGTGCCAGCAGCCAAACCGGACAGGTCCAAGGCTACACCTTC; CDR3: CASSQTGQVQGYTF
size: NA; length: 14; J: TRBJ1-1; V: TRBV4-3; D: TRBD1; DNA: TGCGCCAGCAGCCAAAGGGGGCTCAACACTGAAGCTTTCTTT; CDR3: CASSQRGLNTEAFF
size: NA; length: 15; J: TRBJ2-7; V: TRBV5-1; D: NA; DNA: TGCGCCAGCAGCGCCACGACAGCAGCACTTTACGAGCAGTACTTC; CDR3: CASSATTAALYEQYF
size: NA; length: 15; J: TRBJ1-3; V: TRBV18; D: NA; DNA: TGTGCCAGCTCACCACAGGGGTCGACTGGAAACACCATATATTTT; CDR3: CASSPQGSTGNTIYF
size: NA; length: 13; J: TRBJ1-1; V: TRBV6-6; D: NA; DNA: TGTGCCAGCAGCCAGGCAGGGCTAGCTGAAGCTTTCTTT; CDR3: CASSQAGLAEAFF
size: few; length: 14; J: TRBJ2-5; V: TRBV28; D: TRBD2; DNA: TGTGCCAGCAGTTCCAGAGGCGGGGGGAGGACCCAGTACTTC; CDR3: CASSSRGGGRTQYF
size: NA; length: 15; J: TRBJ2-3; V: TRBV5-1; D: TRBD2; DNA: TGCGCCAGCAGGGGACTAGCGGGGGGTCTTGATACGCAGTATTTT; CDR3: CASRGLAGGLDTQYF
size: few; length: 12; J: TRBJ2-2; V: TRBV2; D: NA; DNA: TGTGCCAGCAGTGATTGGCGAGGGGAGCTGTTTTTT; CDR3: CASSDWRGELFF
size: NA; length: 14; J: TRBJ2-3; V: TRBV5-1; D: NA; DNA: TGCGCCAGCAGCTTGGAGAGTATCACAGATACGCAGTATTTT; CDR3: CASSLESITDTQYF
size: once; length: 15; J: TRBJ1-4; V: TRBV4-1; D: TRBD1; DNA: TGCGCCAGCAGCCAGTTCGGGACAGAACTCGAAAAACTGTTTTTT; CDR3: CASSQFGTELEKLFF
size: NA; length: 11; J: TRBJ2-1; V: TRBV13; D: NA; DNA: TGTGCCAGCAGCTCGAGCGATGAGCAGTTCTTC; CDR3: CASSSSDEQFF
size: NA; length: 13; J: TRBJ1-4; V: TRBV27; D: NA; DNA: TGTGCCAGCAGTGCCGTTGCTACCGAAAAACTGTTTTTT; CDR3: CASSAVATEKLFF
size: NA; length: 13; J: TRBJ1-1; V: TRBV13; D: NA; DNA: TGTGCCAGCAGCCCTCGGGGGGGGACTGAAGCTTTCTTT; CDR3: CASSPRGGTEAFF
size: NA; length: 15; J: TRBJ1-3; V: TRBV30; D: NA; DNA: TGTGCCTGGTCCCCTAAAGCTACCTCTGGAAACACCATATATTTT; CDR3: CAWSPKATSGNTIYF
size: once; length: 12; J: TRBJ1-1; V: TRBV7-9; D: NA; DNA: TGTGCCAGCAGCCCAATGAACACTGAAGCTTTCTTT; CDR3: CASSPMNTEAFF
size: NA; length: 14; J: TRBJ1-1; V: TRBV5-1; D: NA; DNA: TGCGCCAGCAGCTTGGGGCAGGGGCACACTGAAGCTTTCTTT; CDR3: CASSLGQGHTEAFF
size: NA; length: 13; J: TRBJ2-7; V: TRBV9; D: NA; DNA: TGTGCCAGCAGCCCAAAGGACAACTACGAGCAGTACTTC; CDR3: CASSPKDNYEQYF
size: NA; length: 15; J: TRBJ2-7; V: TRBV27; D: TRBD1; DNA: TGTGCCAGCAGTTTATGGCAGGGGGATCTCTACGAGCAGTACTTC; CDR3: CASSLWQGDLYEQYF
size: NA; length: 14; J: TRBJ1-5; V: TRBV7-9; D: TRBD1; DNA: TGTGCCAGCAGCTTATCAGGGGGGAATCAGCCCCAGCATTTT; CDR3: CASSLSGGNQPQHF
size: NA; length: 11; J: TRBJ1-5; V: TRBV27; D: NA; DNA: TGTGCCAGCAGGGGCCATCAGCCCCAGCATTTT; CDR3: CASRGHQPQHF